These T cell receptor beta chains were read from a single sample in a study of OX40 agonist ivuxolimab in advanced cancers. Profiling relied on immunoSEQ multiplex PCR, and the TCRdb table lists in-frame clones only, not all of them. The sample has tens of thousands of clones; approximately 92% are singletons. The source was CD4+ or CD8+ T cells sorted from blood, collected in a trial of the OX40 agonist ivuxolimab. The source of these receptors is an adult with an advanced solid tumor such as melanoma, head and neck, liver or kidney cancer. The CDR3 runs from the conserved cysteine through the conserved F or W. The order of the fields is V gene, clone size, J gene, D gene, CDR3 DNA, CDR3 protein. D genes are given only for firm matches. Size tells how often a clone was seen (once, few, many) or the class of an expanded clone, and some rows leave it out.

TRBV11-2	few	TRBJ1-1	NA	TGTGCCAGCAGCTCCTGGGACACTGAAGCTTTCTTT	CASSSWDTEAFF
TRBV11-2	NA	TRBJ1-1	TRBD1	TGTGCCAGCAGCCCATGGGACAGGGGTTCGGTCACTGAAGCTTTCTTT	CASSPWDRGSVTEAFF
TRBV28	NA	TRBJ1-5	TRBD1	TGTGCCAGCAGTCACCAGACAGGGGTTAATCAGCCCCAGCATTTT	CASSHQTGVNQPQHF
TRBV5-1	NA	TRBJ1-4	NA	TGCGCCAGCCGGGACGGGACGTCAACTAATGAAAAACTGTTTTTT	CASRDGTSTNEKLFF
TRBV6-5	NA	TRBJ1-1	NA	TGTGCCAGCAGTTACGAGGGGGGGACTGAAGCTTTCTTT	CASSYEGGTEAFF
TRBV27	few	TRBJ2-7	NA	TGTGCCAGCAGACTGCAGGGGTCCTACGAGCAGTACTTC	CASRLQGSYEQYF
TRBV20-1	NA	TRBJ1-2	NA	TGCAGTGCAGTGTTGGGCTATGGCTACACCTTC	CSAVLGYGYTF
TRBV15	NA	TRBJ1-2	NA	TGTGCTGTAGGGGCGAGTGGCTACACCTTC	CAVGASGYTF
TRBV30	NA	TRBJ1-1	TRBD1	TGTGCCTGGAGCGGGACAGGGGGATCTGAAGCTTTCTTT	CAWSGTGGSEAFF
TRBV11-3	NA	TRBJ2-1	NA	TGTGCCAGCAGCTTCATCTTTAGGGATGAGCAGTTCTTC	CASSFIFRDEQFF
TRBV9	NA	TRBJ2-3	TRBD1	TGTGCCAGCAGCCTCGAGGGGGCCACAGATACGCAGTATTTT	CASSLEGATDTQYF
TRBV12-5	NA	TRBJ2-1	TRBD2	TGTGCTAGTGGTCCCCCCCTAGCGGTGGGATACAATGAGCAGTTCTTC	CASGPPLAVGYNEQFF
TRBV30	NA	TRBJ1-5	NA	TGTGCCTGGCAGGGGCTAAATCAGCCCCAGCATTTT	CAWQGLNQPQHF
TRBV9	once	TRBJ1-5	NA	TGTGCCAGCAGCGTTTCGGGGGAGGCTCAGCCCCAGCATTTT	CASSVSGEAQPQHF
TRBV27	NA	TRBJ1-1	NA	TGTGCCAGCAGTTTACAGGACGCGACTGAAGCTTTCTTT	CASSLQDATEAFF
TRBV28	NA	TRBJ1-2	NA	TGTGCCAGCAGTTTCCCCCCGACTCGGGGTGTCTATGGCTACACCTTC	CASSFPPTRGVYGYTF
TRBV28	NA	TRBJ2-1	NA	TGTGCCAGCCGGTTCCTATCTCTCTCCTACAATGAGCAGTTCTTC	CASRFLSLSYNEQFF
TRBV15	NA	TRBJ1-5	TRBD1	TGTGCCACCAGCAGAGCATGGAGGGGGCTTCAGCCCCAGCATTTT	CATSRAWRGLQPQHF
TRBV28	NA	TRBJ2-1	NA	TGTGCCAGCACCAACCCGATAGCCACAATTTACAATGAGCAGTTCTTC	CASTNPIATIYNEQFF
TRBV5-5	NA	TRBJ2-7	NA	TGTGCCAGCGGCTCCTACGAGCAGTACTTC	CASGSYEQYF
TRBV4-3	NA	TRBJ1-2	TRBD1	TGCGCCAGCAGCCCACGACAGGGGGGGGATGGCTACACCTTC	CASSPRQGGDGYTF
TRBV6-5	NA	TRBJ1-2	TRBD1	TGTGCCATCGCGACAGGGGGCCAAAAGTATGGCTACACCTTC	CAIATGGQKYGYTF
TRBV4-1	NA	TRBJ2-2	NA	TGCGCCAGCAGCCAAGATGTTTTCCCTCGGCGAGACACCGGGGAGCTGTTTTTT	CASSQDVFPRRDTGELFF
TRBV29-1	NA	TRBJ1-5	TRBD1	TGCAGCGTTGAGGACGACAGGGATAATCAGCCCCAGCATTTT	CSVEDDRDNQPQHF
TRBV4-3	NA	TRBJ2-1	NA	TGCGCCAGCAGCCAGTTGGATCGCAATGAGCAGTTCTTC	CASSQLDRNEQFF
TRBV18	NA	TRBJ2-7	NA	TGTGCCAGCTCACCACGGGGGGATCCCTACGAGCAGTACTTC	CASSPRGDPYEQYF
TRBV4-1	few	TRBJ2-7	NA	TGCGCCAGCAGCTATAAACAGGGTTACGAGCAGTACTTC	CASSYKQGYEQYF
TRBV2	NA	TRBJ1-1	NA	TGTGCCAGCAGGGAACAGGATCTAATGAACACTGAAGCTTTCTTT	CASREQDLMNTEAFF
TRBV7-3	once	TRBJ1-6	NA	TGTGCCAGCAGCTTAGTACTCCTAGGGGATTCACCCCTCCACTTT	CASSLVLLGDSPLHF
TRBV30	NA	TRBJ1-6	NA	TGTGCCTGGAGTCCGGGTGCCTATAATTCACCCCTCCACTTT	CAWSPGAYNSPLHF
TRBV13	NA	TRBJ2-1	TRBD1	TGTGCCAGCAGCTTAGGAGCGGGACAGGGGGGCAATGAGCAGTTCTTC	CASSLGAGQGGNEQFF
TRBV12-5	NA	TRBJ1-4	NA	TGTGCTAGTGTTTCCGGGGGAGGTGGGACTAATGAAAAACTGTTTTTT	CASVSGGGGTNEKLFF
TRBV4-3	NA	TRBJ1-4	NA	TGCGCCAGCAGGCCAACCTTTGCAACTAATGAAAAACTGTTTTTT	CASRPTFATNEKLFF
TRBV5-6	few	TRBJ1-1	NA	TGTGCCAGCAGCTGGGGGATGGGAAACACTGAAGCTTTCTTT	CASSWGMGNTEAFF
TRBV5-1	NA	TRBJ2-3	TRBD1	TGCGCCAGCAGCTTGCCGGGACAGAGAAACACAGATACGCAGTATTTT	CASSLPGQRNTDTQYF
TRBV7-9	NA	TRBJ1-3	NA	TGTGCCAGCAGCGTCCCTACAGGGTGGGGAAACACCATATATTTT	CASSVPTGWGNTIYF
TRBV7-9	NA	TRBJ1-3	NA	TGTGCCAGCAGCTTAGGGACAGCTGTCACCATATATTTT	CASSLGTAVTIYF
TRBV5-6	NA	TRBJ1-2	NA	TGTGCCAGCAGCCCTGGGGCTGGACATCTTAAGTTCTGTACCTTC	CASSPGAGHLKFCTF
TRBV27	NA	TRBJ2-1	NA	TGTGCCAGCAGTTACACTGTGGGTTACAATGAGCAGTTCTTC	CASSYTVGYNEQFF
TRBV20-1	NA	TRBJ2-1	NA	TGCAGTGCTAGAGATTATCATGAGCAGTTCTTC	CSARDYHEQFF
TRBV19	NA	TRBJ1-5	NA	TGTGCCAGTAGTATAGGGGATAGCAATCAGCCCCAGCATTTT	CASSIGDSNQPQHF
TRBV7-3	NA	TRBJ1-4	TRBD1	TGTGCCAGCAGCCTGACAGGGGGACAACATGAAAAACTGTTTTTT	CASSLTGGQHEKLFF
TRBV6-1	NA	TRBJ1-1	NA	TGTGCCAGCAGTGATGGGACCGGGGGAGAAGCTTTCTTT	CASSDGTGGEAFF
TRBV28	NA	TRBJ1-5	NA	TGTGCCAGCAGTTTTTTTGAGGAGGGTCAGCAGCCCCAGCATTTT	CASSFFEEGQQPQHF
TRBV16	NA	TRBJ1-4	TRBD1	TGTGCCAGCAGCCCAGCAGGACAGGGTCCCAATGAAAAACTGTTTTTT	CASSPAGQGPNEKLFF
TRBV9	NA	TRBJ1-6	NA	TGTGCCAGCAGCGCCGGCACCCGAAATTCACCCCTCCACTTT	CASSAGTRNSPLHF
TRBV15	once	TRBJ2-4	TRBD2	TGTGCCACCAGCACCCGACTAGCGGGAGGCTCCAAAAACATTCAGTACTTC	CATSTRLAGGSKNIQYF
TRBV18	NA	TRBJ1-1	NA	TGTGCCAGCTCACCGGTCCTCGCAGGGATAGTTGATACTGAAGCTTTCTTT	CASSPVLAGIVDTEAFF
TRBV30	NA	TRBJ1-2	NA	TGTGCCTGGACTATTATTGGCTTAGGCTACACCTTC	CAWTIIGLGYTF
TRBV15	NA	TRBJ2-7	NA	TGTGCCACCAGCAGAGGTGGGGAGGACTACGAGCAGTACTTC	CATSRGGEDYEQYF